This T cell receptor beta chain is drawn from a study of OX40 agonist ivuxolimab in advanced cancers. Blood sampling was done at baseline, cycle 4 day 1, and cycle 7 day 1. Per germline, CDR1 MNHNY and CDR2 SVGAGI (reference sequence). Germline trimming cut 8 bases from V and 3 bases from J; bases unmatched to any gene: 9. The CDR3 has 14 amino acids. The method was immunoSEQ multiplex PCR; TCRdb's version includes in-frame clones alone and lacks a portion of them. The sample carries over 75,000 clones, around nine tenths recorded once. The input for sequencing was CD4+ or CD8+ T cells sorted from blood, taken in a trial of the OX40 agonist ivuxolimab. The sequence came from an adult with an advanced solid tumor such as melanoma, head and neck, liver or kidney cancer. The V and J genes are TRBV6-6 and TRBJ1-2, with TRBD1 matching 7 bases. The CDR3 loop is CASRTRGGDYGYTF. CDR3 DNA sequence: TGTGCCAGCCGCACCAGGGGGGGGGACTATGGCTACACCTTC.